A single sample gave rise to the 3 T cell receptor beta chains below, sequenced in a study of OX40 agonist ivuxolimab in advanced cancers. Repertoires were generated with immunoSEQ multiplex PCR, while TCRdb's copy carries only in-frame clones and drops some. The data show some 18,000 clones, approximately 83% seen once. This material consisted of CD4+ or CD8+ T cells sorted from blood, taken in a trial of the OX40 agonist ivuxolimab. These receptors were obtained from an adult with an advanced solid tumor such as melanoma, head and neck, liver or kidney cancer.

The chain carries TRBV15 and TRBJ2-3; D could derive from TRBD1 or TRBD2 (5 bases each). Germline V gene sequence: CDR1 LNHNV, CDR2 YYDKDF (reference sequence). Trimming cost V 3 bases and J 1 base, with 17 bases left between them. This CDR3 spans 17 amino acids. The CDR3 spells CATSRERGQGGTDTQYF. The DNA for the CDR3 is TGTGCCACCAGCAGGGAACGAGGGCAGGGAGGCACAGATACGCAGTATTTT.

Note on this clone: The junction does not match germline at one end; this may be a read error. The J gene is TRBJ2-7, the V gene TRBV4-3, with a weak D call TRBD2 (6 bases). The CDR3 is 14 amino acids. Germline V CDR1 and CDR2: LGHNA, YSLEER. The CDR3 here is CANSRESHSYEQYF. CDR3 nucleotides: TGCGCCAACAGCCGGGAGTCACACTCCTACGAGCAGTACTTC.

This clone was recorded only once. The V call is TRBV2, the J call TRBJ2-6; D is unclear. Trimming cost V 0 bases and J 1 base, with 4 bases left between them. This CDR3 is 15 amino acids long. Germline CDR1 is SNHLY and CDR2 is FYNNEI. The CDR3 sequence: CASSEALSGANVLTF. As DNA, the CDR3 is TGTGCCAGCAGTGAAGCCTTATCTGGGGCCAACGTCCTGACTTTC.